This T cell receptor (beta chain) was profiled in a study of blood T cell repertoires in COVID-19. This clone was counted a few times. Germline loops: CDR1 SGHRS, CDR2 YFSETQ. This CDR3 comprises 17 residues. With 4 bases removed from V and 0 bases from J, the gap between germline ends came to 19 bases. The protocol was immunoSEQ multiplex PCR, while the TCRdb copy is restricted to in-frame clones and leaves out a portion. The sample lists 50,000 to 65,000 clones; 55% to 80% were seen once. Sequencing was done on a sample of peripheral blood. The clonotype was recovered from a woman in her 70s with COVID-19, enrolled during active disease. The chain carries TRBV5-1 and TRBJ1-1; maybe TRBD1 (6 bases). The CDR3 here is CASSMAGTLSLNTEAFF. CDR3 coding DNA: TGCGCCAGCAGCATGGCAGGGACATTATCCTTGAACACTGAAGCTTTCTTT.